Listed below are T cell receptor beta chains from one sample, sequenced in a study of blood T cell repertoires in COVID-19. The assay was immunoSEQ multiplex PCR, and TCRdb's table has in-frame clones only and misses some. Among around 260,000 clones listed, about 89% were seen once. Sequencing was carried out using peripheral blood. These receptors were obtained from a man aged 35-49 years who had recovered from COVID-19. Each CDR3 is given with its conserved first and last residue. Each record gives: J gene, D gene, clone size, V gene, CDR3 DNA, CDR3 protein. The D gene is left open where the match is weak. Some rows have no size entry. The others give once, few or many, or a class for an expanded clone.

>TRBJ1-2|NA|NA|TRBV12-3/TRBV12-4
TGTGCCAGCAGTCGAGGGGGGGCAGTGGGCTACACCTTC
CASSRGGAVGYTF
>TRBJ2-7|TRBD2|NA|TRBV5-5
TGTGCCAGCAGCTTTAGACTAGCGGGAGACTACGAGCAGTACTTC
CASSFRLAGDYEQYF
>TRBJ2-5|NA|NA|TRBV19
TGTGCCAGTAGTATAGGCCCGGGGGGCCCAGAGACCCAGTACTTC
CASSIGPGGPETQYF
>TRBJ2-6|NA|NA|TRBV7-8
TGTGCCAGCAGTCTTAGAACCCAGGGGGGACTTGGGGCCAACGTCCTGACTTTC
CASSLRTQGGLGANVLTF
>TRBJ2-7|TRBD1|NA|TRBV19
TGTGCCAGTAGTATTAAAGGGACAGGGGGCACCTACGAGCAGTACTTC
CASSIKGTGGTYEQYF
>TRBJ1-6|TRBD1|NA|TRBV4-3
TGCGCCAGCAGCCAAAACGACAGGGGATATTCACCCCTCCACTTT
CASSQNDRGYSPLHF
>TRBJ2-7|TRBD1|NA|TRBV3-1/TRBV3-2
TGTGCCAGCAGCCCGTCCCGGGACAGGGGTTGCATCTTC
CASSPSRDRGCIF
>TRBJ1-6|NA|NA|TRBV7-2
TGTGCCAGCAGCTTAGCGGGGAAAGGAGGGTCACCCCTCCACTTT
CASSLAGKGGSPLHF
>TRBJ2-3|NA|NA|TRBV6-6
TGTGCCAGCAGTTACGGGGCCGCCACAGATACGCAGTATTTT
CASSYGAATDTQYF
>TRBJ2-1|TRBD1|NA|TRBV19
TGTGCCAGTAGTATCGAGGGGGCTAGGGGCAATGAGCAGTTCTTC
CASSIEGARGNEQFF
>TRBJ2-1|TRBD1|once|TRBV27
TGTGCCAGCAGCCGCCGGACAGGGGCGAGTGAGCAGTTCTTC
CASSRRTGASEQFF
>TRBJ2-7|TRBD2|NA|TRBV7-9
TGTGCCAGCAGCCCAGTTAGCGGGAGCTTGTACGAGCAGTACTTC
CASSPVSGSLYEQYF
>TRBJ1-2|NA|NA|TRBV4-2
TGTGCCAGCAGCCAAGGGGGGGGGCCGTACCGAGAAACCTACTATGGCTACACCTTC
CASSQGGGPYRETYYGYTF
>TRBJ2-1|TRBD1|few|TRBV14
TGTGCCAGCAGCCGGGACAGGGTCGATGAGCAGTTCTTC
CASSRDRVDEQFF
>TRBJ2-7|TRBD2|NA|TRBV19
TGTGCCAGTCGAAGCGGGGGGACCCACGAGCAGTACTTC
CASRSGGTHEQYF
>TRBJ2-2|TRBD2|few|TRBV2
TGTGCCAGCAGTGATGGACTAGCTGGGACCGGGGAGCTGTTTTTT
CASSDGLAGTGELFF
>TRBJ2-3|TRBD2|once|TRBV7-8
TGTGCCAGCAGCTTCACCCGGGACTACCGACGGTCAGATACGCAGTATTTT
CASSFTRDYRRSDTQYF
>TRBJ1-1|NA|NA|TRBV14
TGTGCCAGCAGCCAAGGGTACTGGGGGAGGGCTTTCTTT
CASSQGYWGRAFF
>TRBJ2-5|TRBD2|NA|TRBV2
TGTGCCAGCAGTGAAAGACTAGCGGGCCAAGAGACCCAGTACTTC
CASSERLAGQETQYF
>TRBJ2-1|NA|NA|TRBV27
TGTGCCAGCAGTTTGTTGGGGGCGGGCAATGAGCAGTTCTTC
CASSLLGAGNEQFF
>TRBJ2-2|TRBD2|NA|TRBV11-3
TGTGCCAGCAGCTTAGCGACTAGCGGGACCGGGGAGCTGTTTTTT
CASSLATSGTGELFF
>TRBJ2-7|NA|NA|TRBV6-2/TRBV6-3
TGTGCCAGCAGTTACTCGCAGACTAGGCTTTCGTCTGAGCAGTACTTC
CASSYSQTRLSSEQYF
>TRBJ1-1|NA|NA|TRBV10-2
TGCGCCAGCAGTGAACCATTCAGGAACACTGAAGCTTTCTTT
CASSEPFRNTEAFF